This TCR beta chain was sequenced in a study of T cell responses to AZD1222 COVID-19 vaccine. A word on this clone: Its matching antigen is unknown.

Using immunoSEQ multiplex PCR, the repertoire was profiled, and TCRdb retains in-frame clones only, with some absent. Among about 130,000 clones listed, about 90% were seen once. Germline CDR1 is SGHTA and CDR2 is FQGTGA. This CDR3 has 16 residues. The V and J ends lost 5 bases and 3 bases, in that order; junction bases with no gene match: 10. Whole-study results and caveats: Recipients of two AZD1222 doses showed rising Spike-specific TCR breadth and depth.

The sample consisted of peripheral blood, taken on day 0 of AZD1222 vaccination. The receptor comes from an adult in good health. The chain couples TRBV7-3 to TRBJ2-1; the match to TRBD2 covers 7 bases. CDR3 in amino acids: CASSPLRGDLYNEQFF. The CDR3 DNA reads as TGTGCCAGCAGCCCCCTCCGGGGGGACCTCTACAATGAGCAGTTCTTC.